The 23 T cell receptor beta chains presented below share a single source sample, sequenced in a study of T cell responses to AZD1222 COVID-19 vaccine. The assay was immunoSEQ multiplex PCR, and TCRdb's table has in-frame clones only and misses some. The data hold 100,000 to 150,000 clones, with around 90% observed a single time. This specimen consisted of peripheral blood, obtained on day 0 of AZD1222 vaccination. The receptors stem from an adult in good health.

The chain is built from TRBV9 and TRBJ1-4; TRBD1 might be the D (6 bases). Deletions cut 0 bases from V and 8 bases from J, with 14 bases between. Germline CDR1 SGDLS, CDR2 YYNGEE. The CDR3 length is 15 residues. The chain's CDR3 is CASSVEGRGGEKLFF. The DNA of the CDR3 is TGTGCCAGCAGCGTAGAGGGCAGGGGAGGGGAAAAACTGTTTTTT.

The chain employs TRBV20-1 and TRBJ2-5; D unresolved. This CDR3 is 10 amino acids long. Trimming removed 5 bases from V and 5 bases from J, with 6 bases in between. CDR1 DFQATT and CDR2 SNEGSKA come from the germline V gene (reference sequence). The CDR3 sequence is CSAPWETQYF. CDR3 DNA: TGCAGTGCTCCGTGGGAGACCCAGTACTTC.

The chain joins TRBV28 to TRBJ1-5; 7 nucleotides match TRBD1. CDR1 is MDHEN, CDR2 SYDVKM, per germline. This CDR3 has 17 residues. V gave up 6 bases and J gave up 6 bases; unmatched junction bases: 17. In nucleotides, the CDR3 is TGTGCCAGCAGCGTAAACAGGGGCAGCCCAGGGCTTCAGCCCCAGCATTTT. Encoded protein: CASSVNRGSPGLQPQHF. The full variable domain, rest sourced from reference TRBV28 and TRBJ1-5, is DVKVTQSSRYLVKRTGEKVFLECVQDMDHENMFWYRQDPGLGLRLIYFSYDVKMKEKGDIPEGYSVSREKKERFSLILESASTNQTSMYLCASSVNRGSPGLQPQHFGDGTRLSIL.

This chain uses TRBV25-1 with TRBJ2-7; 7 nucleotides match TRBD2. V lost 3 bases, J lost 2 bases, and 7 bases stayed unmatched. This CDR3 comprises 15 residues. Germline V lookup: CDR1 MGHDK, CDR2 SYGVNS. DNA for the CDR3: TGTGCCAGCAGTGATCTAAGCGGGAACCCCTACGAGCAGTACTTC. This translates into CASSDLSGNPYEQYF.

This chain links TRBV29-1 with TRBJ1-5, with D maybe TRBD1 (5 bases). The CDR3 is made up of 12 amino acids. The ends were cut back, 6 bases at V and 9 bases at J, with 15 bases in the middle. The germline V gene has CDR1 SQVTM and CDR2 ANQGSEA. The CDR3 spells CSVTDNFGPQHF. CDR3 bases: TGCAGCGTGACAGACAATTTTGGGCCCCAGCATTTT.

The V call is TRBV27, the J call TRBJ1-5, with 7 positions matching TRBD1. The length of the CDR3 is 14 residues. With 6 bases clipped from V and 4 bases from J, the junction kept 6 bases outside the gene matches. The germline V gene has CDR1 MNHEY and CDR2 SMNVEV (reference sequence). The DNA of the CDR3 is TGTGCCAGCAGCCCACAGGGACAGAATCAGCCCCAGCATTTT. It specifies CASSPQGQNQPQHF.

The rearrangement links TRBV12-3 or TRBV12-4 to TRBJ1-1; D not certain. CDR3 length: 12 residues. Trimming cost V 8 bases and J 3 bases, with 10 bases left between them. The CDR3 coding sequence is TGTGCCAGCCGTCGGTCGCACACTGAAGCTTTCTTT. Translated, it gives CASRRSHTEAFF.

The J gene is TRBJ1-5, the V gene TRBV7-3; the match to TRBD1 covers 9 bases. This CDR3 contains 13 residues. The V gene's germline CDR1 is SGHTA and CDR2 FQGTGA. After removal of 3 bases from V and 6 bases from J, the junction contained 0 bases not matched to a gene. CDR3 protein: CASSLTGGQPQHF. The CDR3 DNA sequence: TGTGCCAGCAGCTTGACAGGGGGTCAGCCCCAGCATTTT.

This clone was observed a few times. This chain joins TRBV5-5 and TRBJ2-7; either TRBD1 or TRBD2 may fit D (5 bases each). Germline CDR1 and CDR2: SGHKS and YYEKEE (reference sequence). V dropped 4 bases and J dropped 0 bases, with 14 bases sitting between them. This CDR3 contains 15 residues. The CDR3 region has the DNA TGTGCCAGCAGCCCGACCGGGACGGTCTCCTACGAGCAGTACTTC. The encoded protein is CASSPTGTVSYEQYF.

V and J are TRBV9 and TRBJ2-2, with unresolved D. From germline, CDR1 is SGDLS and CDR2 YYNGEE. The CDR3 sequence is 13 residues long. The germline V and J ends were trimmed by 4 bases and 6 bases, with 10 bases remaining between them. This chain's CDR3 is CASSSTGAGELFF. The CDR3 DNA reads as TGTGCCAGCAGCTCGACCGGTGCCGGGGAGCTGTTTTTT.

This rearrangement joins TRBV7-2 to TRBJ2-1, with a tentative D call TRBD2 (6 bases). Germline CDR1 is SGHTA and CDR2 is FQGNSA. CDR3 length: 14 residues. The V gene lost 6 bases and the J gene lost 3 bases, with 12 bases spanning the gap. CDR3 in DNA: TGTGCCAGCAGGGCGGGGCGCAACTACAATGAGCAGTTCTTC. Translated: CASRAGRNYNEQFF.

The chain recombines TRBV10-3 with TRBJ1-5, with D unclear. Germline-derived CDR1 and CDR2 are ENHRY and SYGVKD. The CDR3 loop spans 12 amino acids. The ends were cut back, 8 bases at V and 7 bases at J, with 12 bases in the middle. The DNA for the CDR3 is TGTGCCATCGGCGGGGATGAACAGCCCCAGCATTTT. This encodes CAIGGDEQPQHF.

This chain uses TRBV24-1 with TRBJ1-5; D not certain. The CDR3 loop spans 17 amino acids. Germline CDR1 is KGHDR and CDR2 is SFDVKD. The V gene lost 0 bases and the J gene lost 7 bases, with 18 bases spanning the gap. The CDR3 nucleotides are TGTGCCACCAGTGATTTGTCCCTCGGGGTTTCCAGCCAGCCCCAGCATTTT. Translated, it gives CATSDLSLGVSSQPQHF.

Details on this clone: The junction does not match germline at one end; this may be a read error. V and J are TRBV18 and TRBJ2-1, with 7 bases fitting TRBD1. Germline V gene lookup returns CDR1 KGHSH and CDR2 LQKENI. The CDR3 spans 14 residues. CDR3 sequence reads: CASTPTGTGNEQFF. The CDR3 DNA is TGTGCCAGCACACCGACAGGGACCGGCAATGAGCAGTTCTTC. Together with reference TRBV18 and TRBJ2-1, the CDR3 gives the full variable domain: NAGVMQNPRHLVRRRGQEARLRCSPMKGHSHVYWYRQLPEEGLKFMVYLQKENIIDESGMPKERFSAEFPKEGPSILRIQQVVRGDSAAYFCASTPTGTGNEQFFGPGTRLTVL.

As to this clone: The same CDR3 arises from other DNA sequences in this sample as well. V is TRBV2 and J is TRBJ2-1; D not certain. V lost 6 bases to trimming and J lost 4 bases, with 1 base between them. The V gene's germline CDR1 is SNHLY and CDR2 FYNNEI. This CDR3 contains 10 residues. As DNA, the CDR3 is TGTGCCAGCAGATACAATGAGCAGTTCTTC. Protein: CASRYNEQFF.

This clone was counted a single time. This rearrangement joins TRBV5-1 to TRBJ1-4; a weak D match, TRBD1 (5 bases). Germline V lookup: CDR1 SGHRS, CDR2 YFSETQ. This CDR3 region has 15 residues. V was trimmed by 1 base and J by 5 bases, leaving 12 bases between them. The CDR3 spells CASSLTGHHNEKLFF. CDR3 coding DNA: TGCGCCAGCAGCTTGACCGGACACCACAATGAAAAACTGTTTTTT.

The J gene is TRBJ2-2, the V gene TRBV6-4; 7 bases fit TRBD1. This CDR3 region has 14 residues. Germline loops: CDR1 MRHNA, CDR2 SNTAGT. With 6 bases clipped from V and 7 bases from J, the junction kept 8 bases outside the gene matches. The CDR3 DNA reads as TGTGCCAGCAGCGCCCGAGGGGGCGGCGGGGAGCTGTTTTTT. Protein sequence: CASSARGGGGELFF.

The chain uses TRBV15 and TRBJ2-5; TRBD1 matches 7 bases. Germline V gene data show CDR1 as LNHNV and CDR2 as YYDKDF (reference sequence). The CDR3 is 14 amino acids. V gave up 4 bases and J gave up 1 base; unmatched junction bases: 3. The chain's CDR3 is CATSTGDSQETQYF. DNA of the CDR3: TGTGCCACCAGCACAGGGGACAGCCAAGAGACCCAGTACTTC.

The chain has TRBV6-5 and TRBJ1-2; 9 bases map to TRBD1. The CDR3 extends over 15 amino acids. V trimming: 10 bases; J trimming: 5 bases; junction bases outside the gene matches: 14. CDR1 and CDR2 from the germline V gene are MNHEY and SVGAGI. CDR3 nucleotide sequence: TGTGCCACATCCTCAAGTCCCGGGACAGGGTATGGCTACACCTTC. Amino acids: CATSSSPGTGYGYTF.

The V call is TRBV5-8, the J call TRBJ2-1, with 7 positions matching TRBD2. The CDR3 totals 17 residues. V was clipped by 4 bases and J by 9 bases; unmatched bases: 19. Germline V gene lookup returns CDR1 SGHTS and CDR2 YDEGEE. The DNA of the CDR3 is TGTGCCAGCAGCGGGGGAGTTACCGGGAGGAGAGTAAGTGAGCAGTTCTTC. This encodes CASSGGVTGRRVSEQFF. The complete variable domain, with remaining parts taken from reference TRBV5-8 and TRBJ2-1, reads EAGVTQSPTHLIKTRGQQATLRCSPISGHTSVYWYQQALGLGLQFLLWYDEGEERNRGNFPPRFSGRQFPNYSSELNVNALELEDSALYLCASSGGVTGRRVSEQFFGPGTRLTVL.

This chain joins TRBV6-2 or TRBV6-3 and TRBJ2-5, with 8 bases aligning to TRBD1. Per germline, CDR1 MNHEY and CDR2 SVGEGT. V lost 6 bases, J lost 2 bases, and 11 bases stayed unmatched. This CDR3 is built from 16 residues. Here the CDR3 DNA reads TGTGCCAGCAGCTTGCTCCGGGACAGGCCTCAAGAGACCCAGTACTTC. Protein sequence: CASSLLRDRPQETQYF.

The V and J genes are TRBV11-2 and TRBJ1-2; D not resolved. Trimming removed 2 bases at V and 8 bases at J, with 12 bases between. The CDR3 totals 13 residues. Germline V gene lookup returns CDR1 SGHAT and CDR2 FQNNGV. The CDR3: CASSLIQEGGYTF. In DNA form, the CDR3 reads TGTGCCAGCAGCTTAATCCAGGAGGGAGGCTACACCTTC. Complete variable domain (other parts from reference TRBV11-2 and TRBJ1-2): EAGVAQSPRYKIIEKRQSVAFWCNPISGHATLYWYQQILGQGPKLLIQFQNNGVVDDSQLPKDRFSAERLKGVDSTLKIQPAKLEDSAVYLCASSLIQEGGYTFGSGTRLTVV.

This sequence joins TRBV9 and TRBJ2-1; 13 nucleotides agree with TRBD2. V lost 0 bases and J lost 10; bases outside the gene matches: 7. This CDR3 has 16 amino acids. Germline CDR1 and CDR2: SGDLS and YYNGEE. CDR3 protein: CASSVGGTSGTGEQFF. DNA for the CDR3: TGTGCCAGCAGCGTAGGGGGGACTAGCGGGACCGGAGAGCAGTTCTTC.